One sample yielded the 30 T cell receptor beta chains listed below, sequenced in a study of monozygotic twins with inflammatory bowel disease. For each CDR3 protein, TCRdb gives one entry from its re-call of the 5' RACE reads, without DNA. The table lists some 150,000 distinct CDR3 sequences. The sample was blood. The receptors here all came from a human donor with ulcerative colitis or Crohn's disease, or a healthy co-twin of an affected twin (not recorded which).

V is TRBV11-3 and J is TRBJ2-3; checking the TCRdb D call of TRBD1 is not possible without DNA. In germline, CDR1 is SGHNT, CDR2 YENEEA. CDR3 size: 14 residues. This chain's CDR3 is CASSLQGSRDTQYF.

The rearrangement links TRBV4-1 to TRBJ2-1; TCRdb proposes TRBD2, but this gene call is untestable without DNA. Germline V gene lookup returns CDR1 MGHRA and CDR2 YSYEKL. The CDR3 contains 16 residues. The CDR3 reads CASSPLPASGANEQFF.

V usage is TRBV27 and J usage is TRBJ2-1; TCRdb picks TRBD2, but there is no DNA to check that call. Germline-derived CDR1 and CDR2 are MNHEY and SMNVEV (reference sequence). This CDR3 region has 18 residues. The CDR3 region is CASSPLRLAGPEYNEQFF.

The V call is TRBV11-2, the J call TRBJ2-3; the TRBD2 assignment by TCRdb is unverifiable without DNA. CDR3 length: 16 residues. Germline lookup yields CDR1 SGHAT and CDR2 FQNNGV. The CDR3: CASRRPGRGDTDTQYF.

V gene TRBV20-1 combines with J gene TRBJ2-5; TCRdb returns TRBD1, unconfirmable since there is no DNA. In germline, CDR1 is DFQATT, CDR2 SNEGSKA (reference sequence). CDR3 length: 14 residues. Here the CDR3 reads CSARGGGTQETQYF.

The CDR3: CASSQEGDGSYEQYF. This chain uses TRBV11-3 with TRBJ2-7; TCRdb's assignment of TRBD1 cannot be checked, as there is no DNA. The CDR3 sequence is 15 residues long. Germline CDR1 and CDR2: SGHNT and YENEEA. The whole variable domain, filled in from reference TRBV11-3 and TRBJ2-7, reads EAGVVQSPRYKIIEKKQPVAFWCNPISGHNTLYWYLQNLGQGPELLIRYENEEAVDDSQLPKDRFSAERLKGVDSTLKIQPAELGDSAVYLCASSQEGDGSYEQYFGPGTRLTVT.

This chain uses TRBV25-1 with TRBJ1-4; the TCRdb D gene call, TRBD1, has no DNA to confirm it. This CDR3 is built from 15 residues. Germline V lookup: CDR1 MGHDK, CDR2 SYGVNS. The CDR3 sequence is CASSSLDRANEKLFF.

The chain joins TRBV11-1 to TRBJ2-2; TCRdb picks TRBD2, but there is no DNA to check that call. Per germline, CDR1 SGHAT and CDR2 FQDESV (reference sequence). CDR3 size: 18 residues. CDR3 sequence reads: CASRRTSGAGIPTGELFF.

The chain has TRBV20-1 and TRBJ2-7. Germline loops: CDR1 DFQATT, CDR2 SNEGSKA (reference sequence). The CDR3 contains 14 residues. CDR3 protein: CSARGELYSSEQYF.

The CDR3 sequence is CASSIRGPLYNEQFF. This chain connects TRBV28 to TRBJ2-1; the D call of TRBD1 rests on TCRdb alone, since no DNA is present to check it. CDR3 length: 15 residues. Germline-derived CDR1 and CDR2 are MDHEN and SYDVKM.

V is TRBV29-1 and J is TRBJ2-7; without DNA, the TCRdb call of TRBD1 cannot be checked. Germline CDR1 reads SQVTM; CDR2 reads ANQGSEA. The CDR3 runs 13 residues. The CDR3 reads CSVDGDRDNEQYF.

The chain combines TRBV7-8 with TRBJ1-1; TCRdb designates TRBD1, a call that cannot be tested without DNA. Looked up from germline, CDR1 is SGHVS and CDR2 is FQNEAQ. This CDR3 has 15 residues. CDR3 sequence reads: CASSLARREGLAAFF.

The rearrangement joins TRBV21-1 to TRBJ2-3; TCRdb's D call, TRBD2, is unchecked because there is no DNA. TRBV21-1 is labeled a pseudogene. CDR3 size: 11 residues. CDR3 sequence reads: CASSTPSWMMF.

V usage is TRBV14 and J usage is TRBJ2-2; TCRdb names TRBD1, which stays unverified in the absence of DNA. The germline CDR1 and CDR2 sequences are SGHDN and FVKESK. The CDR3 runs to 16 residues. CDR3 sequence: CASSQVASGAAGELFF. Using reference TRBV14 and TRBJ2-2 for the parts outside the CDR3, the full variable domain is EAGVTQFPSHSVIEKGQTVTLRCDPISGHDNLYWYRRVMGKEIKFLLHFVKESKQDESGMPNNRFLAERTGGTYSTLKVQPAELEDSGVYFCASSQVASGAAGELFFGEGSRLTVL.

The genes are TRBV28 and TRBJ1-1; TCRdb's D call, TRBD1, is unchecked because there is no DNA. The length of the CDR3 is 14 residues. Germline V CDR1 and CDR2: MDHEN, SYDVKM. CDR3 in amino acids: CASSLGGYSTEAFF.

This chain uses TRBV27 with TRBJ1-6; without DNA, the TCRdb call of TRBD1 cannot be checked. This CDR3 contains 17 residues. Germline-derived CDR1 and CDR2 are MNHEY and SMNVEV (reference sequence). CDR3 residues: CASSPRDGSSYNSPLHF.

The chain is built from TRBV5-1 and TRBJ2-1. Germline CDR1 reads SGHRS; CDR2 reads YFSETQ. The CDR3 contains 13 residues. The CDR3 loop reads CASSLIVGNEQFF.

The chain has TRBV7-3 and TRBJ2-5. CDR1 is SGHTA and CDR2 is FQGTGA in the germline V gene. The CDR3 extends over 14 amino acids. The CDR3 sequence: CASNLKGELETQYF.

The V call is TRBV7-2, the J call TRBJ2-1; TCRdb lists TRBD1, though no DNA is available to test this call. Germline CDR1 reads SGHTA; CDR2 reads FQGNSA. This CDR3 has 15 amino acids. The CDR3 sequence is CASSLAQGGFNEQFF. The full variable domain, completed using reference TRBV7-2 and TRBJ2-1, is GAGVSQSPSNKVTEKGKDVELRCDPISGHTALYWYRQSLGQGLEFLIYFQGNSAPDKSGLPSDRFSAERTGGSVSTLTIQRTQQEDSAVYLCASSLAQGGFNEQFFGPGTRLTVL.

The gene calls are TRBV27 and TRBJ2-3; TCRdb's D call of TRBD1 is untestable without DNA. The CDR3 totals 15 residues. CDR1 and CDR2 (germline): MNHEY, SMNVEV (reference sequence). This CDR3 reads CASRYRGLGTDTQYF.

CDR3 in amino acids: CASRGTVTYEQYF. The V gene is TRBV10-2, the J gene TRBJ2-7; TCRdb returns TRBD1, unconfirmable since there is no DNA. The CDR3 runs 13 residues. Germline V CDR1 and CDR2: WSHSY, SAAADI.

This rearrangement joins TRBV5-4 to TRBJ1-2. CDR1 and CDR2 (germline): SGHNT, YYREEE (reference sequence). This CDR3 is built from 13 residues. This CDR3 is CASSWDGDYGYTF.

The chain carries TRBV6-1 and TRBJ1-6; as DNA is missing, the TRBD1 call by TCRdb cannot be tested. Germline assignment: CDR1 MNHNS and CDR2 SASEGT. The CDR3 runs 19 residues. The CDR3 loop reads CASSPGQGVSSSYNSPLHF.

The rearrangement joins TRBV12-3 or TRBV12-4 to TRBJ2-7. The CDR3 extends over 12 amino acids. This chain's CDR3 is CASTAYSYEQYF.

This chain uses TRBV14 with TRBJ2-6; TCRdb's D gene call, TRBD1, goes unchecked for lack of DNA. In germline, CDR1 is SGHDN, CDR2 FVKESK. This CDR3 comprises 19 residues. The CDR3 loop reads CASSQDAIGRLSGANVLTF.

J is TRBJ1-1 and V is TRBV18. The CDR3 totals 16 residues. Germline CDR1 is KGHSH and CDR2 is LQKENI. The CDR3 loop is CASSPSLVGGDTEAFF.

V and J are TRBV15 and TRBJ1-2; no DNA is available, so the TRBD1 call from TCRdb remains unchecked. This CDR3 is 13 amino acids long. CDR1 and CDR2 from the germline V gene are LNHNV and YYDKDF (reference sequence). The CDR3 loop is CATSGRGDYGYTF. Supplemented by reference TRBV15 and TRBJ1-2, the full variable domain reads DAMVIQNPRYQVTQFGKPVTLSCSQTLNHNVMYWYQQKSSQAPKLLFHYYDKDFNNEADTPDNFQSRRPNTSFCFLDIRSPGLGDTAMYLCATSGRGDYGYTFGSGTRLTVV.

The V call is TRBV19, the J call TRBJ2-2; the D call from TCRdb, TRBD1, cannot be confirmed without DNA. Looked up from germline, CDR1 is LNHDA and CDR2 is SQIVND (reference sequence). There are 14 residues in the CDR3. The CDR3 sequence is CASSWDREIRELFF.

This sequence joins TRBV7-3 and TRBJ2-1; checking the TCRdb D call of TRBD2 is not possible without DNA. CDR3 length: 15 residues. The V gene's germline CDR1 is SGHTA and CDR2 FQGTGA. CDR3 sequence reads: CASSPPAGGPHEQFF.

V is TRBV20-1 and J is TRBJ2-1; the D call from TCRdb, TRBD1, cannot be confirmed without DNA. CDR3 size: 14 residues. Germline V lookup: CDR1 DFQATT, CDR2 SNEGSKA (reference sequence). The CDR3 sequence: CSATDKVAYNEQFF.